This T cell receptor beta chain is from a study of blood T cells in healthy people across ages. Combining a sample-barcoded 5' primer with a J-beta primer mix, a second PCR ran for roughly 7 to 11 cycles. TCRdb passed the 5' RACE reads through MiXCR, listing each CDR3 protein once. The table includes about 1,500,000 distinct CDR3 sequences, 40% to 50% detected once. This clonotype was observed a single time. V shed 6 bases and J 12 bases; nucleotides not matched to a gene: 13. This CDR3 has 14 amino acids. Germline CDR1 reads MNHEY; CDR2 reads SVGEGT. V is TRBV6-2 or TRBV6-3 and J is TRBJ2-1; 8 bases agree with TRBD2. The source material was blood. This receptor was taken from a woman between 18 and 30 years old in good health. The CDR3 DNA reads as TGTGCCAGCAGCCTCTGGACTAGCACGGAGGGGCAGTTCTTC. It specifies CASSLWTSTEGQFF.